The next 6 T cell receptor beta chains were all read from a single sample in a study of beta chain features in type 1 diabetes. Every bit of the isolated RNA underwent reverse transcription, so sequencing read expressed TCRB transcripts. Sequencing was performed with immunoSEQ multiplex PCR; in TCRdb, only in-frame clones are kept and a portion is missing. The sample includes almost 350,000 clones, roughly 8% of them seen just once. Sequenced sample: central memory CD4+ T cells from blood. All receptors derive from a woman younger than 30 in good health.

This clone has just a few counts. The V call is TRBV6-1, the J call TRBJ2-2; D is undetermined. Germline V CDR1 and CDR2: MNHNS, SASEGT. The V end lost 8 bases, the J end lost 3 bases, and 4 bases lay between the germline ends. The CDR3 covers 11 residues. CDR3 residues: CASHHTGELFF. The CDR3 region has the DNA TGTGCCAGCCACCACACCGGGGAGCTGTTTTTT.

The chain carries TRBV15 and TRBJ1-2; no clear D. V shed 0 bases and J shed 8 bases, with 19 bases lying between them. The V gene's germline CDR1 is LNHNV and CDR2 YYDKDF (reference sequence). The CDR3 sequence is 16 residues long. DNA of the CDR3: TGTGCCACCAGCAGAGAGGGCCAACAATCCCCCATGGGCTACACCTTC. This translates into CATSREGQQSPMGYTF.

This chain joins TRBV6-5 and TRBJ1-3, with a weak D call TRBD1 (6 bases). V was clipped by 5 bases and J by 2 bases, with 10 bases between them. The CDR3 sequence is 14 residues long. In germline, CDR1 is MNHEY, CDR2 SVGAGI. The CDR3 sequence is CASSTRDTGNTIYF. DNA for the CDR3: TGTGCCAGCAGTACCCGGGACACTGGAAACACCATATATTTT.

This clone was found a few times. This chain uses TRBV28 with TRBJ2-7; weak D call: TRBD2 (6 bases). This CDR3 is built from 13 residues. Trimming removed 3 bases from V and 7 bases from J, with 13 bases in between. Germline assignment: CDR1 MDHEN and CDR2 SYDVKM. CDR3 in amino acids: CASSFTGVNEQYF. CDR3 bases: TGTGCCAGCAGTTTCACGGGAGTGAATGAGCAGTACTTC. The full variable domain, in which reference TRBV28 and TRBJ2-7 provide the parts outside the CDR3, is DVKVTQSSRYLVKRTGEKVFLECVQDMDHENMFWYRQDPGLGLRLIYFSYDVKMKEKGDIPEGYSVSREKKERFSLILESASTNQTSMYLCASSFTGVNEQYFGPGTRLTVT.

The genes are TRBV18 and TRBJ1-1; 8 bases agree with TRBD1. The CDR3 length is 15 residues. With V trimmed by 3 bases and J by 13 bases, 16 bases remained unmatched. CDR1 and CDR2 from the germline V gene are KGHSH and LQKENI. The CDR3 region is CASSPNHNSGQEDFF. For the CDR3, the DNA is TGTGCCAGCTCACCGAACCACAATTCGGGACAGGAGGATTTCTTT.

This clone has a handful of counts. This chain links TRBV2 with TRBJ2-3; D ambiguous. This CDR3 comprises 12 residues. The V end lost 9 bases, the J end lost 1 base, and 8 bases lay between the germline ends. Germline-derived CDR1 and CDR2 are SNHLY and FYNNEI. This CDR3 is CASTLGTDTQYF. In DNA form, the CDR3 reads TGTGCCAGTACCCTGGGCACAGATACGCAGTATTTT.